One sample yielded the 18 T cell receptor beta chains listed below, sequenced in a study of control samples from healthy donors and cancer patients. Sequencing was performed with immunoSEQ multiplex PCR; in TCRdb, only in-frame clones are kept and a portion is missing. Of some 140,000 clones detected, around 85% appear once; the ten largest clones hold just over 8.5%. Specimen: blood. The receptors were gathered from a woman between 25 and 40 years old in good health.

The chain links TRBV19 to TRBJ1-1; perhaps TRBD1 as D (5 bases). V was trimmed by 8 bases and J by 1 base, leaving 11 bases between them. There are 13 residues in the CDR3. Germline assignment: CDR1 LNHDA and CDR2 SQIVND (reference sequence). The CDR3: CASGKTANTEAFF. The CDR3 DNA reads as TGTGCCAGTGGAAAGACAGCGAACACTGAAGCTTTCTTT.

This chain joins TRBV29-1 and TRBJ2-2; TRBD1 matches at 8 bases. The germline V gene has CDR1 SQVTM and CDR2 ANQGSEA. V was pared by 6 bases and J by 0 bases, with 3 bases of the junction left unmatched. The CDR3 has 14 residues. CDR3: CSVMGQANTGELFF. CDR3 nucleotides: TGCAGCGTAATGGGACAGGCGAACACCGGGGAGCTGTTTTTT.

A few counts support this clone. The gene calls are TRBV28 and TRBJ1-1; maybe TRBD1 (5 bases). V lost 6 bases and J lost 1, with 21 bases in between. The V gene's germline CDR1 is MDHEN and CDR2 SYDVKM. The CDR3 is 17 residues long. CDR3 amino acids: CASSELGTPPENTEAFF. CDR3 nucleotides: TGTGCCAGCAGCGAACTGGGGACCCCTCCAGAGAACACTGAAGCTTTCTTT.

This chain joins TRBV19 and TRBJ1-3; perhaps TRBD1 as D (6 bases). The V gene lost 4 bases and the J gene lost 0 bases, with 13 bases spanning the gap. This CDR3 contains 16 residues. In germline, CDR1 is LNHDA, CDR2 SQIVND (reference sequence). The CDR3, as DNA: TGTGCCAGTAGTACAAACAGGGACCTCTCTGGAAACACCATATATTTT. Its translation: CASSTNRDLSGNTIYF.

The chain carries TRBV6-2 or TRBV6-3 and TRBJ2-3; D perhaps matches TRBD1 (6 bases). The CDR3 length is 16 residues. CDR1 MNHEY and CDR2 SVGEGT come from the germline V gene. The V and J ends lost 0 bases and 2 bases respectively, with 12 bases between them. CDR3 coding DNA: TGTGCCAGCAGTTACTCAAGGACAGAGGCCACAGATACGCAGTATTTT. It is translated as CASSYSRTEATDTQYF.

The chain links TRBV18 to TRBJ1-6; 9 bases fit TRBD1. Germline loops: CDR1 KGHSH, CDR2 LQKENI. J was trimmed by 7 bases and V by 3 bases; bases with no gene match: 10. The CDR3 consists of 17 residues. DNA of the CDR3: TGTGCCAGCTCACCTCTCGGACCCGGGACAGGGAATTCACCCCTCCACTTT. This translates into CASSPLGPGTGNSPLHF.

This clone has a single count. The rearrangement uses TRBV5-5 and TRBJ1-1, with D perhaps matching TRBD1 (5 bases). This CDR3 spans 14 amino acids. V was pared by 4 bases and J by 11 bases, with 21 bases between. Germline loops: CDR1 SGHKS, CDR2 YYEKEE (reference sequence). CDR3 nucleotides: TGTGCCAGCAGCCCCCTACCGGAAGGGGTTTATGCTTTCTTT. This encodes CASSPLPEGVYAFF.

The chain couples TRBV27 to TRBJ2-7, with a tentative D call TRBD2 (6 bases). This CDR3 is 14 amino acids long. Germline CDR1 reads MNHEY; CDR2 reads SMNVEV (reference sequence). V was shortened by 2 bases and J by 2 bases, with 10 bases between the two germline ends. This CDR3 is CASSLGGATYEQYF. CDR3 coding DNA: TGTGCCAGCAGTTTAGGCGGGGCCACCTACGAGCAGTACTTC.

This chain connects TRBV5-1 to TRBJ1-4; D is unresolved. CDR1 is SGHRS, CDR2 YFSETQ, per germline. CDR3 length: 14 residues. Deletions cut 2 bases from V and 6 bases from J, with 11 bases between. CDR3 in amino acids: CASSFGRTDEKLFF. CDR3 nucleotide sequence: TGCGCCAGCAGCTTCGGCAGGACCGATGAAAAACTGTTTTTT.

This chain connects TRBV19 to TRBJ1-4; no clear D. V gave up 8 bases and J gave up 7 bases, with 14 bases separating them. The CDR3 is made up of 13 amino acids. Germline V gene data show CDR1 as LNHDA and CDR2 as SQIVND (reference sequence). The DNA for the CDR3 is TGTGCCAGTTCGTTGAGAGGGAGTGAAAAACTGTTTTTT. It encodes CASSLRGSEKLFF.

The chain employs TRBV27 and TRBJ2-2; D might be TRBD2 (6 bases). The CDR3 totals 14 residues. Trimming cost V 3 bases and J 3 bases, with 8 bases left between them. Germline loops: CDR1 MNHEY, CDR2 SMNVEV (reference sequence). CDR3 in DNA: TGTGCCAGCAGTTTTCGGGGGTACACCGGGGAGCTGTTTTTT. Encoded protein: CASSFRGYTGELFF.

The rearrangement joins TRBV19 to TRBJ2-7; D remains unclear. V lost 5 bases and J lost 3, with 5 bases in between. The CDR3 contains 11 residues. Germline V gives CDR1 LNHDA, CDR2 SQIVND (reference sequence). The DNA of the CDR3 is TGTGCCAGTAGTGACTTCTACGAGCAGTACTTC. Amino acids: CASSDFYEQYF.

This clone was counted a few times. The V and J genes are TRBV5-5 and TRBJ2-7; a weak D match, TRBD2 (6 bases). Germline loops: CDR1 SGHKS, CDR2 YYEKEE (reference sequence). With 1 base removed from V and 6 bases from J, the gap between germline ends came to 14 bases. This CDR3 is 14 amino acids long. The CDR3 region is CASSLYNTGVEQYF. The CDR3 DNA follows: TGTGCCAGCAGCTTGTACAACACGGGGGTCGAGCAGTACTTC.

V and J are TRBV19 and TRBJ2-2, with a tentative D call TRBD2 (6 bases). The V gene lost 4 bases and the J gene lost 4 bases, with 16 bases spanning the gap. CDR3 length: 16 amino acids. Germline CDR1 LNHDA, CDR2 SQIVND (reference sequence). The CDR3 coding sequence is TGTGCCAGTAGTAAATACGGCGGGACTTCCACCGGGGAGCTGTTTTTT. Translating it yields CASSKYGGTSTGELFF.

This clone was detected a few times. CDR3 residues: CASSLGTGSFQQYF. In DNA form, the CDR3 reads TGTGCCAGTAGTTTGGGGACAGGATCCTTCCAGCAGTACTTC. V and J are TRBV19 and TRBJ2-7, with 8 bases lining up with TRBD1. The CDR3 is 14 residues long. V gave up 5 bases and J gave up 8 bases; unmatched junction bases: 11. CDR1 is LNHDA and CDR2 is SQIVND in the germline V gene (reference sequence).

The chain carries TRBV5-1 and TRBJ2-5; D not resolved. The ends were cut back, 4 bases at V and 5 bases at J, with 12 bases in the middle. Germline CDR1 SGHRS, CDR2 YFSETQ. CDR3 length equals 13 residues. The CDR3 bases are TGCGCCAGCAGCCCGGACGGAGAGGAGACCCAGTACTTC. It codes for CASSPDGEETQYF.

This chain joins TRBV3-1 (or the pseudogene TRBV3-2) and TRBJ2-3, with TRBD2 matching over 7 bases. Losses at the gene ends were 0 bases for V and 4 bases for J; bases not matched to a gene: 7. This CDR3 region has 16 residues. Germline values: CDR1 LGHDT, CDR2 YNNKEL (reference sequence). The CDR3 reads CASSQERTSGADTQYF. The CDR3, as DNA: TGTGCCAGCAGCCAAGAAAGGACTAGTGGCGCAGATACGCAGTATTTT.

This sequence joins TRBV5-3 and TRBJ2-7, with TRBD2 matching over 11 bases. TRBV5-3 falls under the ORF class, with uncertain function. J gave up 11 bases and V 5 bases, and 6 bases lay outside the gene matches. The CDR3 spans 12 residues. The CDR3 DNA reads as TGTGCCAGAAGTCGACCGGGACTAGCGGAGTACTTC. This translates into CARSRPGLAEYF.